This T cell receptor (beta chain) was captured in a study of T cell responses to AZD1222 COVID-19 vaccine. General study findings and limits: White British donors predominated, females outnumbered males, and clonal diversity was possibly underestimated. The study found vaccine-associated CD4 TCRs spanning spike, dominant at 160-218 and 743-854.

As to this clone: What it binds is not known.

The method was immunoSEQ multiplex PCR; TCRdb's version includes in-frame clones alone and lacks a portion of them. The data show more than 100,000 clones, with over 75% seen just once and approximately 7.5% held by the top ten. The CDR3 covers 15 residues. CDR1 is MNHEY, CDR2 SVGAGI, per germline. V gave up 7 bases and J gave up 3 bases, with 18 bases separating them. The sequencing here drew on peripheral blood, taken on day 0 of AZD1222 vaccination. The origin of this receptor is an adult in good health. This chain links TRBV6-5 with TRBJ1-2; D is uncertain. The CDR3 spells CASTTRTPPDYGYTF. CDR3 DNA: TGTGCCAGCACGACCCGAACCCCCCCTGACTATGGCTACACCTTC.